This T cell receptor (beta chain) was sequenced for a study of cytomegalovirus exposure and HLA in healthy donors. The PCR employed 60 Vbeta primers together with 13 Jbeta primers. Assay: immunoSEQ multiplex PCR; the TCRdb copy retains only in-frame clones and omits some. The data contain 100,000 to 140,000 clones, 77% of them seen just once; the ten biggest clones take up approximately 4.2%. Per the germline V gene, CDR1 is LNHDA and CDR2 is SQIVND (reference sequence). The ends were cut back, 4 bases at V and 0 bases at J, with 4 bases in the middle. The CDR3 is 12 residues long. The rearrangement uses TRBV19 and TRBJ2-7, with D unresolved. Material: PBMCs. This sequence was found in a male donor in good health and CMV-seronegative. CDR3 amino acids: CASSTSSYEQYF. CDR3 DNA sequence: TGTGCCAGTAGTACTAGCTCCTACGAGCAGTACTTC.